The 31 T cell receptor beta chains below all came from one sample that was sequenced in a study of follicular helper T cells after annual influenza vaccination. The table came from immunoSEQ multiplex PCR; TCRdb's copy has only in-frame clones and leaves some out. The sample contains 1,000 to 1,200 clones, roughly 79% of which appear only once. Time point noted: 2014-2015 season, pre-vaccination. The source material was CXCR5+ CD38+ circulating T follicular helper cells from blood, sampled on the day of influenza vaccination. Noted subset: circulating Tfh, non-naive CD4+CXCR5+PD-1+ (ICOS+CD38+ or ICOS-CD38-). The receptors derive from an adult who received the influenza vaccine.

The gene calls are TRBV7-6 and TRBJ2-3, with D unclear. CDR3 length: 13 residues. Germline CDR1 SGHVS, CDR2 FNYEAQ. Trimming removed 4 bases from V and 4 bases from J, with 9 bases in between. The CDR3 DNA follows: TGTGCCAGCAGCTGGCAGACCGCAGATACGCAGTATTTT. Its protein product is CASSWQTADTQYF.

The rearrangement links TRBV29-1 to TRBJ2-3; D uncertain. Germline V lookup: CDR1 SQVTM, CDR2 ANQGSEA. CDR3 length: 13 residues. The germline V and J ends were trimmed by 6 bases and 1 base, with 11 bases remaining between them. The CDR3 sequence: CSVRRRRTDTQYF. CDR3 in DNA: TGCAGCGTCCGTCGGCGCCGCACAGATACGCAGTATTTT.

In this sample, this clone turned up a few times. CDR3 region: CASSLLTGTSTNEKLFF. Written as DNA, the CDR3 is TGTGCCAGCAGCTTATTGACAGGGACCTCCACTAATGAAAAACTGTTTTTT. The J gene is TRBJ1-4, the V gene TRBV7-9; 7 bases match TRBD1. The CDR3 sequence is 17 residues long. Germline CDR1 reads SEHNR; CDR2 reads FQNEAQ (reference sequence). J gave up 2 bases and V 2 bases, and 8 bases lay outside the gene matches.

The V call is TRBV6-6, the J call TRBJ1-2; perhaps TRBD1 as D (6 bases). V was cut by 0 bases and J by 3 bases, with 11 bases left in between. The CDR3 runs 15 residues. The germline V gene has CDR1 MNHNY and CDR2 SVGAGI (reference sequence). The CDR3 sequence is CASSYSSGADYGYTF. For the CDR3, the DNA is TGTGCCAGCAGTTACTCTTCGGGGGCAGACTATGGCTACACCTTC.

This chain joins TRBV28 and TRBJ1-5; no definite D call. The CDR3 is 13 residues long. Germline V gene lookup returns CDR1 MDHEN and CDR2 SYDVKM. V was trimmed by 1 base and J by 3 bases, leaving 4 bases between them. CDR3 protein: CASSLSNNQPQHF. CDR3 coding DNA: TGTGCCAGCAGTTTATCCAACAATCAGCCCCAGCATTTT.

This chain joins TRBV5-5 and TRBJ1-2; unclear D gene. Trimming took off 4 bases at V and 0 bases at J, with 13 bases between the two ends. The germline V gene encodes CDR1 SGHKS and CDR2 YYEKEE (reference sequence). This CDR3 contains 15 residues. CDR3 region: CASSLLVPTNYGYTF. CDR3 DNA: TGTGCCAGCAGCCTACTGGTCCCGACTAACTATGGCTACACCTTC.

V gene TRBV10-3 combines with J gene TRBJ2-7, with 9 bases that match TRBD1. The CDR3 extends over 13 amino acids. J gave up 12 bases and V 3 bases, and 9 bases lay outside the gene matches. CDR1 is ENHRY and CDR2 is SYGVKD in the germline V gene. In nucleotides, the CDR3 is TGTGCCATCAGTGATCACAGGGGGCGTCCCCCGTACTTC. Protein: CAISDHRGRPPYF.

J is TRBJ2-5 and V is TRBV23-1; D is unresolved. TRBV23-1 qualifies as an ORF whose function is uncertain. The CDR3 totals 12 residues. Trimming stripped 0 bases from V and 5 bases from J, with 4 bases between. The CDR3 sequence: CASSQSRETQYF. CDR3 nucleotide sequence: TGCGCCAGCAGTCAATCGAGGGAGACCCAGTACTTC.

The chain has TRBV6-1 and TRBJ2-3, with 7 bases aligning to TRBD1. CDR1 and CDR2 (germline): MNHNS, SASEGT. The CDR3 sequence is 14 residues long. With 2 bases clipped from V and 4 bases from J, the junction kept 3 bases outside the gene matches. CDR3 residues: CASSERGQPDTQYF. CDR3 bases: TGTGCCAGCAGTGAACGGGGACAGCCAGATACGCAGTATTTT.

This clone was observed a single time. The gene calls are TRBV6-4 and TRBJ1-3; perhaps TRBD1 as D (6 bases). This CDR3 has 15 residues. Trimming took 6 bases from V and 4 from J, leaving 16 bases between them. The germline CDR1 and CDR2 sequences are MRHNA and SNTAGT. CDR3 region: CASRAPRGTGNTIYF. CDR3 nucleotide sequence: TGTGCCAGCAGAGCCCCCAGGGGTACCGGAAACACCATATATTTT.

The chain joins TRBV6-1 to TRBJ2-1, with TRBD2 matching 12 bases. CDR1 and CDR2 (germline): MNHNS, SASEGT. J gave up 4 bases and V 2 bases, and 0 bases lay outside the gene matches. The CDR3 loop spans 15 amino acids. The CDR3 here is CASSELAGGYNEQFF. The CDR3 region has the DNA TGTGCCAGCAGTGAACTAGCGGGGGGGTACAATGAGCAGTTCTTC.

The rearrangement uses TRBV28 and TRBJ1-2; maybe TRBD1 (5 bases). V lost 6 bases to trimming and J lost 4 bases, with 15 bases between them. This CDR3 comprises 14 residues. Germline assignment: CDR1 MDHEN and CDR2 SYDVKM. The chain's CDR3 is CASSGTGRSYGYTF. In DNA form, the CDR3 reads TGTGCCAGCAGCGGTACGGGACGCAGCTATGGCTACACCTTC.

This clone was seen a few times. The V and J genes are TRBV7-8 and TRBJ2-7; D is uncertain. The CDR3 has 11 amino acids. Germline V gene sequence: CDR1 SGHVS, CDR2 FQNEAQ. The V and J ends lost 5 bases and 6 bases respectively, with 8 bases between them. The CDR3 is CASSLTGEQYF. CDR3 coding DNA: TGTGCCAGCAGCCTAACGGGCGAGCAGTACTTC.

V gene TRBV6-1 combines with J gene TRBJ2-3; 7 bases map to TRBD1. Germline CDR1 and CDR2: MNHNS and SASEGT. V was pared by 6 bases and J by 5 bases, with 2 bases of the junction left unmatched. This CDR3 is built from 12 residues. CDR3: CASRNRGDTQYF. CDR3 sequence (DNA): TGTGCCAGCAGAAACAGGGGAGATACGCAGTATTTT.

The CDR3 DNA sequence: TGTGCCAGCAGCGTCTCAGGGGGCGCAAGCTCCTACGAGCAGTACTTC. It codes for CASSVSGGASSYEQYF. The J gene is TRBJ2-7, the V gene TRBV9; 8 nucleotides agree with TRBD1. In germline, CDR1 is SGDLS, CDR2 YYNGEE. The CDR3 is 16 amino acids. The V gene end was trimmed by 2 bases and the J gene end by 0 bases; junction bases not matched to a gene: 7. Full variable domain (missing parts from reference TRBV9 and TRBJ2-7): DSGVTQTPKHLITATGQRVTLRCSPRSGDLSVYWYQQSLDQGLQFLIQYYNGEERAKGNILERFSAQQFPDLHSELNLSSLELGDSALYFCASSVSGGASSYEQYFGPGTRLTVT.

The chain joins TRBV10-3 to TRBJ2-5; TRBD1 matches at 9 bases. Germline CDR1 and CDR2: ENHRY and SYGVKD. The J segment lost 4 bases and the V segment lost 6 bases, leaving 6 bases of the junction unmatched. The CDR3 sequence is 14 residues long. CDR3 region: CAIRKGQGGETQYF. CDR3 in DNA: TGTGCCATCAGGAAGGGACAGGGTGGAGAGACCCAGTACTTC.

The gene calls are TRBV19 and TRBJ1-2; 9 bases are a match to TRBD1. Germline V gene lookup returns CDR1 LNHDA and CDR2 SQIVND (reference sequence). The CDR3 runs 16 residues. The junction had 9 bases not matched to a gene; V was cut back by 3 bases and J by 4 bases. The CDR3 loop is CASSMRGTGLSYGYTF. DNA of the CDR3: TGTGCCAGTAGTATGCGTGGGACAGGGCTATCCTATGGCTACACCTTC.

The V gene is TRBV19, the J gene TRBJ2-3; the match to TRBD1 covers 7 bases. The CDR3 has 15 residues. The V gene end was trimmed by 6 bases and the J gene end by 1 base; junction bases not matched to a gene: 7. Germline CDR1 is LNHDA and CDR2 is SQIVND (reference sequence). The CDR3: CASRMGQTRTDTQYF. CDR3 bases: TGTGCCAGTAGGATGGGACAGACTCGCACAGATACGCAGTATTTT.

The chain links TRBV30 to TRBJ2-5; a weak D match, TRBD1 (5 bases). Germline-derived CDR1 and CDR2 are GTSNPN and SVGIG (reference sequence). The V end lost 5 bases, the J end lost 6 bases, and 13 bases lay between the germline ends. The CDR3 is 12 residues long. The CDR3 here is CAWGAGRQTQYF. CDR3 DNA: TGTGCCTGGGGTGCAGGGCGGCAGACCCAGTACTTC.

This rearrangement joins TRBV11-3 to TRBJ2-2; tentative D call: TRBD2 (5 bases). V gave up 1 base and J gave up 7 bases, with 7 bases separating them. Germline V CDR1 and CDR2: SGHNT, YENEEA. The CDR3 is 13 amino acids. In DNA form, the CDR3 reads TGTGCCAGCAGCTTAGTACGGGACGGGGAGCTGTTTTTT. This encodes CASSLVRDGELFF.

This clone came up once. The chain has TRBV28 and TRBJ2-4, with a possible D match to TRBD1 (7 bases). Looked up from germline, CDR1 is MDHEN and CDR2 is SYDVKM. This CDR3 contains 18 residues. V lost 6 bases, J lost 1 base, and 22 bases lay in between. The CDR3 reads CASSPAGGSGGAKNIQYF. CDR3 sequence (DNA): TGTGCCAGCAGCCCCGCAGGGGGGTCCGGCGGGGCCAAAAACATTCAGTACTTC.

V is TRBV10-3 and J is TRBJ1-4, with a possible D match to TRBD1 (5 bases). V was pared by 0 bases and J by 7 bases, with 12 bases between. This CDR3 region has 15 residues. The germline gives CDR1 ENHRY, CDR2 SYGVKD. This CDR3 reads CAISESSGGAEKLFF. CDR3 sequence (DNA): TGTGCCATCAGTGAGTCCAGCGGCGGGGCTGAAAAACTGTTTTTT.

There are a few counts of this clone. CDR3 nucleotides: TGTGCCAGCATGGAGGGGAACACCGGGGAGCTGTTTTTT. Translating gives CASMEGNTGELFF. This chain connects TRBV5-4 to TRBJ2-2; a weak D match, TRBD2 (6 bases). This CDR3 region has 13 residues. The germline V gene has CDR1 SGHNT and CDR2 YYREEE (reference sequence). V was shortened by 6 bases and J by 1 base, with 7 bases between the two germline ends.

CDR3 bases: TGCGCCAGCAGCCAAGCCGATTCGGGGGCCTATGGCTACACCTTC. Translation: CASSQADSGAYGYTF. The J gene is TRBJ1-2, the V gene TRBV4-3; D is perhaps TRBD1 (6 bases). V dropped 1 base and J dropped 4 bases, with 13 bases sitting between them. The CDR3 is 15 residues long. From germline, CDR1 is LGHNA and CDR2 YSLEER.

The chain joins TRBV14 to TRBJ2-1; D remains unclear. CDR1 is SGHDN, CDR2 FVKESK, per germline. The CDR3 runs to 13 residues. V shed 0 bases and J shed 10 bases, with 10 bases lying between them. The CDR3 spells CASSQDWAGEQFF. For the CDR3, the DNA is TGTGCCAGCAGCCAAGATTGGGCCGGCGAGCAGTTCTTC.

This clone has only one observation. The chain couples TRBV5-1 to TRBJ1-1; D may be TRBD1 (6 bases). The V end lost 4 bases, the J end lost 3 bases, and 16 bases lay between the germline ends. The germline CDR1 and CDR2 sequences are SGHRS and YFSETQ. The CDR3 has 15 residues. CDR3 in amino acids: CASSPGREGDTEAFF. The DNA for the CDR3 is TGCGCCAGCAGCCCGGGACGGGAGGGGGACACTGAAGCTTTCTTT. Full variable domain (outside the CDR3, taken from reference TRBV5-1 and TRBJ1-1): KAGVTQTPRYLIKTRGQQVTLSCSPISGHRSVSWYQQTPGQGLQFLFEYFSETQRNKGNFPGRFSGRQFSNSRSEMNVSTLELGDSALYLCASSPGREGDTEAFFGQGTRLTVV.

CDR3 sequence (DNA): TGTGCCCCCCAGGACAGGGAATCTGATGCGGAGACCCAGTACTTC. It encodes CAPQDRESDAETQYF. The J gene is TRBJ2-5, the V gene TRBV21-1; the listed D gene, TRBD1, was not tested against the DNA. TRBV21-1 is given as a pseudogene. The CDR3 contains 15 residues.

The V gene is TRBV4-3, the J gene TRBJ2-3; a weak D match, TRBD2 (5 bases). The CDR3 has 13 residues. In germline, CDR1 is LGHNA, CDR2 YSLEER. The ends were cut back, 0 bases at V and 14 bases at J, with 15 bases in the middle. The CDR3: CASSQDRADPGYF. The CDR3 region has the DNA TGCGCCAGCAGCCAAGATCGAGCGGACCCAGGGTATTTT.

This chain joins TRBV7-8 and TRBJ2-1, with D unclear. The CDR3 has 12 residues. The germline V gene has CDR1 SGHVS and CDR2 FQNEAQ. Trimming left V 5 bases short and J 9 bases short, with 11 bases between. The CDR3 protein is CASSPESPEQFF. Here the CDR3 DNA reads TGTGCCAGCAGCCCCGAAAGTCCTGAGCAGTTCTTC. Filled out from reference TRBV7-8 and TRBJ2-1, the complete variable domain reads GAGVSQSPRYKVAKRGQDVALRCDPISGHVSLFWYQQALGQGPEFLTYFQNEAQLDKSGLPSDRFFAERPEGSVSTLKIQRTQQEDSAVYLCASSPESPEQFFGPGTRLTVL.

The chain couples TRBV18 to TRBJ2-7; 13 bases map to TRBD2. V gave up 3 bases and J gave up 1 base; unmatched junction bases: 3. The CDR3 length is 16 residues. Germline values: CDR1 KGHSH, CDR2 LQKENI. The CDR3 coding sequence is TGTGCCAGCTCACCGCAACTAGCGGGGGGGTCCTACGAGCAGTACTTC. Residues: CASSPQLAGGSYEQYF.

This chain links TRBV25-1 with TRBJ1-2, with 9 positions matching TRBD1. This CDR3 is 14 amino acids long. Germline CDR1 and CDR2: MGHDK and SYGVNS. Germline trimming cut 3 bases from V and 7 bases from J; bases unmatched to any gene: 6. CDR3 sequence (DNA): TGTGCCAGCAGTGAGACAGGGGGATCCAGTGGCTACACCTTC. As protein: CASSETGGSSGYTF.